This T cell receptor beta chain was identified during a study of T cell responses to AZD1222 COVID-19 vaccine. Study-level points and caveats: The repertoires were collected only after the peak T cell response. Donors were chiefly white British, with a greater number of females, and clonal diversity was perhaps underestimated.

A note on this clone: Its antigen is as yet unknown.

Germline V gives CDR1 LNHDA, CDR2 SQIVND (reference sequence). Trimming removed 3 bases at V and 3 bases at J, with 14 bases between. The CDR3 runs to 15 residues. Some clones are missing from TCRdb's copy, which holds only in-frame ones; the method was immunoSEQ multiplex PCR. The sample holds about 150,000 clones, roughly 87% seen once. This receptor was taken from an adult in good health. The chain is built from TRBV19 and TRBJ1-1, with D tentatively TRBD1 (6 bases). Sequenced here: peripheral blood, sampled on day 0 of AZD1222 vaccination. The CDR3 spells CASSISTGVDTEAFF. Written as DNA, the CDR3 is TGTGCCAGTAGTATCTCGACAGGTGTTGACACTGAAGCTTTCTTT.